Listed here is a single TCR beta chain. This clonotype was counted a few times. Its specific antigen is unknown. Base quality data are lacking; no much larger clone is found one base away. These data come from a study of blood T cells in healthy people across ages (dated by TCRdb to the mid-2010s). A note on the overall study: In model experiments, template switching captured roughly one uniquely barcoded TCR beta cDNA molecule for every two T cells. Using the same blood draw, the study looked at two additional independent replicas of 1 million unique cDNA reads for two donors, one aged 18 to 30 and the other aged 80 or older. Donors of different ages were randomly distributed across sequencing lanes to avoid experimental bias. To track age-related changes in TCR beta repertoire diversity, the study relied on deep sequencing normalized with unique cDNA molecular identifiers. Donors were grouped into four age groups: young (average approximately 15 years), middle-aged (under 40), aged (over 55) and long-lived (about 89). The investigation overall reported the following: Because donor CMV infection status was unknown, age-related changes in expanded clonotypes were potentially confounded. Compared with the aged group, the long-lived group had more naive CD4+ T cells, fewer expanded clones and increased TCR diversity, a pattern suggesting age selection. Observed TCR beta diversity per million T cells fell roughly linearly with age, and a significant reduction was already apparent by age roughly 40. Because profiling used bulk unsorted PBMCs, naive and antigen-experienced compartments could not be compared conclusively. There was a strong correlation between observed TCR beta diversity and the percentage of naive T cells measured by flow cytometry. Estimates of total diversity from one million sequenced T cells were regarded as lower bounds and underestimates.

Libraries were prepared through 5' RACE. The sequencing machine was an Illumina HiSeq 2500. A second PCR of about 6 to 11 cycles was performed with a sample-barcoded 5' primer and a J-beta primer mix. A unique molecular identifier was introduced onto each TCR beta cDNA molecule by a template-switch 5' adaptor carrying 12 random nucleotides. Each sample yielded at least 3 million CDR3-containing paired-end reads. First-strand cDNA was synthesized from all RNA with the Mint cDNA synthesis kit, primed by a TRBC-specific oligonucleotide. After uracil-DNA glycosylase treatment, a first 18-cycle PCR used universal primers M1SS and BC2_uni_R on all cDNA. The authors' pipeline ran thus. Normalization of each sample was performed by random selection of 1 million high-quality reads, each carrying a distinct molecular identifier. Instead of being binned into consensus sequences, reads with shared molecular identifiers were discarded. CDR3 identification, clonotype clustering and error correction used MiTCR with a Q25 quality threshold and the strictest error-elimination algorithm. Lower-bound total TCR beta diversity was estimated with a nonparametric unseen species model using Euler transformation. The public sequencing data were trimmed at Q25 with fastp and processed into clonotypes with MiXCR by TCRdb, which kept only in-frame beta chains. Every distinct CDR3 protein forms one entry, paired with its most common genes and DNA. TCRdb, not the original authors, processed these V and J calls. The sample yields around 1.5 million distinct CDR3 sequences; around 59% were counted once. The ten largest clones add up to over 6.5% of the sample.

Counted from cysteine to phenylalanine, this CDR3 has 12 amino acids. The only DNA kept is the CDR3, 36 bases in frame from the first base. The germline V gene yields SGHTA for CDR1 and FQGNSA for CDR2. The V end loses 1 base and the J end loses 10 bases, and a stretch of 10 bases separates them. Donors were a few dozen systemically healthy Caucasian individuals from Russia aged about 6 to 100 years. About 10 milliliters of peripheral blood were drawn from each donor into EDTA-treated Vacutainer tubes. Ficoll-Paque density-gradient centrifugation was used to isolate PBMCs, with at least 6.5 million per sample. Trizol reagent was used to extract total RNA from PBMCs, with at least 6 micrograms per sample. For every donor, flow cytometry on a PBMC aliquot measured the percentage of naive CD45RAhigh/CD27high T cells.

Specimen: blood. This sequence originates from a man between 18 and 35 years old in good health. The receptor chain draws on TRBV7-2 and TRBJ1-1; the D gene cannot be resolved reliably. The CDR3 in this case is CASSLDALVAFF. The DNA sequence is TGTGCCAGCAGCTTAGACGCACTGGTAGCTTTCTTT.